The entry below gives a single T cell receptor beta chain sequence along with its context. TCRdb's copy holds only in-frame clones and misses some; the assay was immunoSEQ multiplex PCR. The profile covers roughly 55,000 clones, with 75% to 90% appearing a single time and under 2% taken by the ten largest. The data were taken from a study of blood T cell repertoires in COVID-19. At the level of the study: Collection of acute and convalescent COVID-19 samples took place in the United States, Italy and Spain.

V was cut by 2 bases and J by 4 bases, with 9 bases left in between. This CDR3 is built from 14 residues. In germline, CDR1 is MNHEY, CDR2 SVGAGI. The origin of this receptor is a woman aged 60-75 years with acute or convalescent COVID-19. Sequenced sample: peripheral blood. J is TRBJ1-5 and V is TRBV6-5; D remains unclear. The DNA for the CDR3 is TGTGCCAGCAGTTACGGGCCGCTAAATCAGCCCCAGCATTTT. This codes for CASSYGPLNQPQHF.